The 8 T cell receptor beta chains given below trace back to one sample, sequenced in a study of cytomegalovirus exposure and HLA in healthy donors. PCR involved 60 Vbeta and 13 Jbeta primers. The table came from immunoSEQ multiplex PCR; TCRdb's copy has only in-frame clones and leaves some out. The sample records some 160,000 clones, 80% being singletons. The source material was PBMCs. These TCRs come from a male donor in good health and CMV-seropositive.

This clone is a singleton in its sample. DNA of the CDR3: TGTGCCAGCAGCTTAGATCGGTTTAGCGGGGCGGACAATGAGCAGTTCTTC. It is translated as CASSLDRFSGADNEQFF. This chain joins TRBV11-2 and TRBJ2-1; 8 nucleotides line up with TRBD2. CDR1 is SGHAT, CDR2 FQNNGV, per germline. This CDR3 comprises 17 residues. J was trimmed by 5 bases and V by 0 bases; bases with no gene match: 9.

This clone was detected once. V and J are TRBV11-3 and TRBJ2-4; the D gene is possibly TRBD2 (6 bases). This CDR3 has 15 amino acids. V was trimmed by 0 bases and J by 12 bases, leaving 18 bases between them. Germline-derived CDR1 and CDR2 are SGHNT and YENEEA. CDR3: CASSLERPGLSPQYF. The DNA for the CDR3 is TGTGCCAGCAGCTTAGAGAGACCGGGACTTTCTCCTCAGTACTTC.

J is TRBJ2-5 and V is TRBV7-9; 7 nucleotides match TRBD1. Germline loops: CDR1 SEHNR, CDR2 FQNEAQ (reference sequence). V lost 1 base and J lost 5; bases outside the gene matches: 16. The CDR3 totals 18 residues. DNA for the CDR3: TGTGCCAGCAGCTTAGTTGCTCACACAGGGGAATTCGAGGAGACCCAGTACTTC. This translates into CASSLVAHTGEFEETQYF.

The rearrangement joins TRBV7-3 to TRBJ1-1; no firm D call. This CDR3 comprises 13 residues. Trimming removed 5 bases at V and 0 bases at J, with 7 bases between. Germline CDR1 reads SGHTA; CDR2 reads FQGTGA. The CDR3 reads CASSRTVNTEAFF. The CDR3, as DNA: TGTGCCAGCAGCCGGACTGTGAACACTGAAGCTTTCTTT.

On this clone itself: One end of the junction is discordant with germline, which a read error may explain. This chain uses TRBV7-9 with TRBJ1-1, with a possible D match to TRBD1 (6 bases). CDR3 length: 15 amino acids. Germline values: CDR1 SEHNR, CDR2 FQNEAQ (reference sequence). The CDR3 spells CSSSLGGGANTEAFF. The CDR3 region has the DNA TGTTCCAGCAGCTTAGGGGGAGGGGCGAACACTGAAGCTTTCTTT.

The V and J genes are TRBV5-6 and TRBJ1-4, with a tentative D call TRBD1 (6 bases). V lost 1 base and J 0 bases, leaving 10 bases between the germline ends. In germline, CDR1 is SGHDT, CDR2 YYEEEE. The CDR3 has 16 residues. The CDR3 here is CASSLYRVTTNEKLFF. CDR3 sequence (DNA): TGTGCCAGCAGCTTGTACAGGGTTACAACTAATGAAAAACTGTTTTTT.

CDR3 amino acids: CARPGLTNNEQFF. The CDR3 DNA reads as TGTGCCAGACCAGGGTTGACGAACAATGAGCAGTTCTTC. The chain couples TRBV6-1 to TRBJ2-1; D is possibly TRBD1 (5 bases). Looked up from germline, CDR1 is MNHNS and CDR2 is SASEGT. The CDR3 is 13 amino acids. V lost 9 bases, J lost 5 bases, and 14 bases lay in between.

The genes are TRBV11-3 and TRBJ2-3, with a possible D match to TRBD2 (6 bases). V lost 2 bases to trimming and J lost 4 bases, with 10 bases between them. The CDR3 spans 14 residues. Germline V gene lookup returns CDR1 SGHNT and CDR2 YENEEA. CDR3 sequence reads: CASSLTGVADTQYF. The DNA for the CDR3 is TGTGCCAGCAGCTTAACGGGAGTCGCAGATACGCAGTATTTT.